The entry below gives a single T cell receptor beta chain sequence along with its context. This entry belongs to a study of post-analysis software for immune sequencing data. Overall study context: Included courses were relapsing-remitting and secondary progressive multiple sclerosis; progressive-relapsing multiple sclerosis was also included.

Prepared libraries of TCR beta cDNA carried unique molecular identifiers. With roughly 0.9 to 10 million T cells as the source, approximately 450,000 cDNA molecules resulted. In TCRdb, the PCR reads were re-called with MiXCR into one record per CDR3 protein. The sample consists of fewer than 900,000 distinct CDR3 sequences, around 42% of them appearing once. Sequenced sample: blood. The receptor was isolated from a girl aged 5 to 17 with multiple sclerosis.

The CDR3 reads CASSFRQRSTDTQYF. The CDR3 region has the DNA TGCGCCAGCAGCTTTAGACAGAGGAGCACAGATACGCAGTATTTT. V is TRBV5-1 and J is TRBJ2-3; TRBD1 might be the D (5 bases). The CDR3 is made up of 15 amino acids. Germline V gene data show CDR1 as SGHRS and CDR2 as YFSETQ. With 2 bases removed from V and 0 bases from J, the gap between germline ends came to 10 bases.